This TCR beta chain was retrieved from a study of post-analysis software for immune sequencing data. For the study at large: Included among the disease courses, which were recorded for the cohort, were relapsing-remitting, secondary progressive and progressive-relapsing multiple sclerosis.

Built from TCR beta cDNA, the libraries had unique molecular identifiers in them. Some 500,000 cDNA molecules were obtained from around 1 to 9.1 million T cells. TCRdb passed the PCR reads through MiXCR, listing each CDR3 protein once. Seen here are 820,000 or so distinct CDR3 sequences, under 70% observed once, and the top ten hold around 4.5%. About this clonotype itself: Its target is not known.

The CDR3 sequence is 18 residues long. With V trimmed by 3 bases and J by 1 base, 14 bases remained unmatched. Study conclusions and caveats: F measure grouped same-batch samples tightly together. Compared against controls, patients with multiple sclerosis displayed significantly lower normalized Chao1 diversity. Patients used a few TRBV segments, including TRBV5-6, TRBV5-1 and TRBV20-1, more often than controls.

The sequence came from a girl between 10 and 17 years old with multiple sclerosis. The sequencing sample was made of blood. The rearrangement links TRBV12-3 or TRBV12-4 to TRBJ1-1; 7 bases match TRBD1. The CDR3 sequence: CASSLGTLTGTANTEAFF. CDR3 nucleotides: TGTGCCAGCAGTTTGGGGACTCTAACCGGGACAGCGAACACTGAAGCTTTCTTT.